This is a list of T cell receptor beta chains from one sample in a study of graft-versus-host responses after intestinal transplantation. What these receptors recognize is not known. Libraries were prepared by immunoSEQ multiplex PCR; TCRdb keeps only in-frame clonotypes and omits some of them. Of about 36,000 clones listed, roughly 94% are singletons. The specimen comprised unstimulated CD4+ T cells sorted from spleen or lymph node cells, sampled before transplant. Receptors originate from a human donor who was the organ donor for an intestinal transplant. Both conserved end residues are part of each CDR3. Each record gives: D gene, V gene, J gene, CDR3 protein, CDR3 DNA. The D gene is left open where the match is weak.

d_gene: NA; v_gene: TRBV5-4; j_gene: TRBJ2-7; CDR3aa: CASSLQGFAYEQYF; CDR3nt: TGTGCCAGCAGCCTACAGGGTTTTGCCTACGAGCAGTACTTC
d_gene: NA; v_gene: TRBV4-1; j_gene: TRBJ2-1; CDR3aa: CASSQIRTSYNEQFF; CDR3nt: TGCGCCAGCAGCCAAATTCGGACTTCCTACAATGAGCAGTTCTTC
d_gene: TRBD2; v_gene: TRBV27; j_gene: TRBJ2-5; CDR3aa: CASSTSGGGETQYF; CDR3nt: TGTGCCAGCTCAACTAGCGGGGGGGGAGAGACCCAGTACTTC
d_gene: NA; v_gene: TRBV5-1; j_gene: TRBJ1-1; CDR3aa: CASSSGLQGTEAFF; CDR3nt: TGCGCCAGCAGCTCGGGGCTTCAAGGAACTGAAGCTTTCTTT
d_gene: NA; v_gene: TRBV7-9; j_gene: TRBJ2-7; CDR3aa: CASSLAGRGLKDEQYF; CDR3nt: TGTGCCAGCAGCTTAGCGGGGAGGGGGCTAAAGGACGAGCAGTACTTC
d_gene: NA; v_gene: TRBV12-2; j_gene: TRBJ2-7; CDR3aa: CASRFGTGDF; CDR3nt: TGTGCAAGTCGCTTCGGGACAGGGGACTTC
d_gene: NA; v_gene: TRBV27; j_gene: TRBJ1-6; CDR3aa: CASSLVLSYNSPLHF; CDR3nt: TGTGCCAGCAGTTTAGTCCTCTCCTATAATTCACCCCTCCACTTT
d_gene: TRBD1; v_gene: TRBV5-1; j_gene: TRBJ1-2; CDR3aa: CASSFLTGALHYGYTF; CDR3nt: TGCGCCAGCAGCTTTCTGACAGGGGCGTTGCACTATGGCTACACCTTC
d_gene: TRBD1; v_gene: TRBV6-6; j_gene: TRBJ2-2; CDR3aa: CASSYGTGFAGELFF; CDR3nt: TGTGCCAGCAGTTACGGGACAGGGTTCGCCGGGGAGCTGTTTTTT
d_gene: TRBD1; v_gene: TRBV9; j_gene: TRBJ1-4; CDR3aa: CASSPRQGLNEKLFF; CDR3nt: TGTGCCAGCAGCCCAAGACAGGGACTGAATGAAAAACTGTTTTTT